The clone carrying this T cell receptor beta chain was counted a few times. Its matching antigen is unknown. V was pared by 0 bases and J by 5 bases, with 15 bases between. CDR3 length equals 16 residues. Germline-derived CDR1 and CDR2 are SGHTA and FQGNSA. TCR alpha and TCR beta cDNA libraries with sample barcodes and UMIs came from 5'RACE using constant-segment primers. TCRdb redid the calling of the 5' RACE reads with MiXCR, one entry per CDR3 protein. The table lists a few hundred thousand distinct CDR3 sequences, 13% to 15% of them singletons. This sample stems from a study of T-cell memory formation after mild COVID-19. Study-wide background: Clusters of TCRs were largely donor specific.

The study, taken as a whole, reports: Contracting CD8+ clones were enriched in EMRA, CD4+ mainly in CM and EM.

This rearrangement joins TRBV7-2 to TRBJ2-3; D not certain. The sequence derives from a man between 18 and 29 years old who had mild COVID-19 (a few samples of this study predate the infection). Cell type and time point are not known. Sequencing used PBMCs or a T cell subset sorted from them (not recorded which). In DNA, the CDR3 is TGTGCCAGCAGCTTAGCAAGGCGGCAGTGGGGAGATACGCAGTATTTT. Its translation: CASSLARRQWGDTQYF.